This T cell receptor (beta chain) originates from a study of human versus mouse CDR3 diversity and MHC coevolution listed by TCRdb under 2017. Regarding the complete study: According to reports, the immunoSEQ assay detects one in 200,000 T cells and minimizes multiplex PCR amplification bias. Across mouse and human samples, each sample had between about 0.6 x 10^7 and 1.7 x 10^7 valid reads. Human naive CD4 T cell repertoires served as a reference for TCR selection on multiple MHC II alleles, compared against human-TCR-locus transgenic mice with single MHC II. Three healthy volunteer blood donors were included in the human cohort, with one aged 30 to 40, one aged 40 to 50 and one aged 60 to 69 at collection. What the research found in general, with its limitations: The lowest clonal inequality scores among all compared groups were observed in most of the three human donors. Because human T cells were selected on roughly 6 MHC II alleles, repertoire diversity was not considered directly comparable between humans and mice. On average, humans had more CDR3 deletions and insertions than mice, indicating greater exonuclease and TdT activity. According to iCHAO1 estimates, humans had the largest TCR beta repertoire, 1.7 million or so clonotypes, which was attributed likely to selection by multiple MHC II molecules.

About this clone itself: Its antigen is not yet known. The sample holds no much larger clone one base away, and base qualities are not on file.

The QIAGEN blood and tissue kit was used to extract genomic DNA from sorted cells, and the DNA was quantified on a NanoDrop 1000. Using multiplex PCR of genomic DNA, the immunoSEQ platform deep sequenced and quantified the TCR alpha and beta chains. Per the original workflow: IMGT gene and region definitions were used for annotation of the TCR sequences. As a stand-in for the preselection repertoire, out-of-frame rearrangements were used and set against in-frame clonotypes. The iCHAO1 estimator supplied with the immunoSEQ platform was used to estimate repertoire size. Clonal inequality was measured with a Gini index on in-frame amino acid clonotypes, based on the Lorenz curve. The intersect function of the R package tcR was used to count shared clonotypes, and the Jaccard index was used to score similarity. The R prcomp function was used without normalization to run principal component analysis of V, J and V-J usage frequencies. The immuneACCESS repertoire file appears here via TCRdb, limited to in-frame rearrangements. These files lack a portion of the clones; in checked studies, under half of the deficit traces to unresolved V genes, and the cause of the others is not known. Clone size and V and J calls were adopted from that table, with D and trimming inferred from the DNA. In all, the sample holds around 74,000 clones, and 92% of those were seen once. Jointly, the top ten make up roughly 0.15% of the sample.

Fluorescence-activated cell sorting was used to pull naive CD4 T cells, meaning cells that were CD45RO-negative and CD62L-positive, out of the PBMCs. Around 50 ml of fresh peripheral blood was drawn per donor, and PBMCs were isolated by Ficoll density centrifugation. Sorting was performed on a FACSAria III instrument, with purity above 85% for all samples. From the cysteine through the phenylalanine, the CDR3 covers 15 amino acids. Only the CDR3 portion is preserved as DNA: 45 bases, with reading frame beginning at the first base. From a lookup of the germline V gene, CDR1 and CDR2 are SGHRS and YFSETQ. V was cut back by 1 base and J by 5 bases, leaving a gap of 15 bases between them.

The chain uses TRBV5-1 and TRBJ1-1; D gene: possibly TRBD1, on 5 matching bases. The sequence was collected from a person between 30 and 69 years old in good health. Material: naive CD4+ T cells from blood. Per the publication, the cell subset or site label means: CD45RO-negative CD62L-positive naive CD4 T cells. The nucleotide sequence reads as follows: TGCGCCAGCAGCTTGTCTGGGGCCGGATGGACTGAAGCTTTCTTT. The encoded protein is CASSLSGAGWTEAFF.